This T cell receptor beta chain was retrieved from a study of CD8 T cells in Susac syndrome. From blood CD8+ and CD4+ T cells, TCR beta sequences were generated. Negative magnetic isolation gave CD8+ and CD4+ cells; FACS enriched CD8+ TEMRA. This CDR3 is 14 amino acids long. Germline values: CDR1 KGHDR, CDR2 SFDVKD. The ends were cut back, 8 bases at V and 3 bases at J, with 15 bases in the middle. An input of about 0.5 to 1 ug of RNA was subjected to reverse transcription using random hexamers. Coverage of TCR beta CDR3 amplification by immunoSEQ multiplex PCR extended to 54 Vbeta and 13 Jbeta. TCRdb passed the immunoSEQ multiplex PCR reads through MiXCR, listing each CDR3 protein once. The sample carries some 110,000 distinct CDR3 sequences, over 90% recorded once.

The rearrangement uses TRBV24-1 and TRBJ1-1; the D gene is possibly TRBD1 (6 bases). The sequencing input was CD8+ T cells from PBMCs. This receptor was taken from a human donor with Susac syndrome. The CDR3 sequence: CATNKQGRDTEAFF. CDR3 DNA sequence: TGTGCCACCAATAAGCAGGGGCGGGACACTGAAGCTTTCTTT.